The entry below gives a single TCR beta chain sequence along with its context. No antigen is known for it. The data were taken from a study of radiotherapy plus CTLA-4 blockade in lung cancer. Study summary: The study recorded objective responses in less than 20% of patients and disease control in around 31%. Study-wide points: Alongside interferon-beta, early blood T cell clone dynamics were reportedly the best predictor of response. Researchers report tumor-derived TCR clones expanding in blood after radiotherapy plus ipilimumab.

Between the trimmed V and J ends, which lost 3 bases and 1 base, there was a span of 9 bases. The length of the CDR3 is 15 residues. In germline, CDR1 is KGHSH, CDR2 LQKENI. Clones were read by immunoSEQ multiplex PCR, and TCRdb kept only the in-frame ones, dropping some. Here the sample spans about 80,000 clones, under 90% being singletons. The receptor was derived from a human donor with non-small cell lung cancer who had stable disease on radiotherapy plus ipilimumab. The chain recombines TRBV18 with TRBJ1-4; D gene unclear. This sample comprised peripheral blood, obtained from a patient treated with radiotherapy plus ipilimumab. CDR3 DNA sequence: TGTGCCAGCTCACCGACCTCGGAAACTAATGAAAAACTGTTTTTT. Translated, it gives CASSPTSETNEKLFF.